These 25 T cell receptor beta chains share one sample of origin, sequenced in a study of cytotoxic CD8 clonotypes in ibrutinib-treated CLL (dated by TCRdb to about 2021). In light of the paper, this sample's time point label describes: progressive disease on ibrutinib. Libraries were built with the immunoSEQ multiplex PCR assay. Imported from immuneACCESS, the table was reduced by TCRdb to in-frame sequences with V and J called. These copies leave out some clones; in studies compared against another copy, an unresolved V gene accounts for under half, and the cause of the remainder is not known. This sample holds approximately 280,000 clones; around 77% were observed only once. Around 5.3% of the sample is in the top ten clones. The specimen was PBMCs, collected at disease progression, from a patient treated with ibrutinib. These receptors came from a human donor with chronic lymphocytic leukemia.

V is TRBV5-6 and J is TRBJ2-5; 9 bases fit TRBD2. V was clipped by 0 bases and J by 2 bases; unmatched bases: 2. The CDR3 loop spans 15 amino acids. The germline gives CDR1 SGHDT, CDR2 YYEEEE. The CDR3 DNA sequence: TGTGCCAGCAGCTTGGGGCTAGCGGGGCAAGAGACCCAGTACTTC. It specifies CASSLGLAGQETQYF.

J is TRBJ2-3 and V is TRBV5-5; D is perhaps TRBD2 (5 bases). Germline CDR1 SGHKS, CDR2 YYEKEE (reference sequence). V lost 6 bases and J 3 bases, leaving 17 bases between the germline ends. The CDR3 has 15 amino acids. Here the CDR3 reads CASIRELAGTDTQYF. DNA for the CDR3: TGTGCCAGCATAAGGGAGCTTGCAGGTACAGATACGCAGTATTTT. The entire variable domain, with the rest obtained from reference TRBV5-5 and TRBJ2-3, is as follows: DAGVTQSPTHLIKTRGQQVTLRCSPISGHKSVSWYQQVLGQGPQFIFQYYEKEERGRGNFPDRFSARQFPNYSSELNVNALLLGDSALYLCASIRELAGTDTQYFGPGTRLTVL.

The CDR3 region is CATSRVEIGAYEQYF. DNA for the CDR3: TGTGCCACCAGCAGAGTCGAAATTGGGGCCTACGAGCAGTACTTC. This chain uses TRBV15 with TRBJ2-7, with D unclear. Germline lookup yields CDR1 LNHNV and CDR2 YYDKDF (reference sequence). The CDR3 has 15 residues. V was trimmed by 1 base and J by 2 bases, leaving 12 bases between them.

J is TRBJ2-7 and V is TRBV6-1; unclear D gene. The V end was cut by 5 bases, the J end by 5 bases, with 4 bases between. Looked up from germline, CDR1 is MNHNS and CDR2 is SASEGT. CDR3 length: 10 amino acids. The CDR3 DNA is TGTGCCAGCAGTTTCGACGAGCAGTACTTC. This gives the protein CASSFDEQYF.

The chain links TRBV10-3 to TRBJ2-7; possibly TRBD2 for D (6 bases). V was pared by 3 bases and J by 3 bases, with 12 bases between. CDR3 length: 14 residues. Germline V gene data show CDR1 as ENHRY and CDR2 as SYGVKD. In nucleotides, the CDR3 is TGTGCCATCAGTGATGGGACGGGAGACTACGAGCAGTACTTC. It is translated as CAISDGTGDYEQYF.

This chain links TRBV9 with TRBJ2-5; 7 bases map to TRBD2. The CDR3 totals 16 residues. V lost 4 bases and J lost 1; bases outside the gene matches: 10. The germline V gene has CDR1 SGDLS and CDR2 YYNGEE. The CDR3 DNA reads TGTGCCAGCAGCCCAAGTTGGGGGAGGGGCCAAGAGACCCAGTACTTC. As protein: CASSPSWGRGQETQYF.

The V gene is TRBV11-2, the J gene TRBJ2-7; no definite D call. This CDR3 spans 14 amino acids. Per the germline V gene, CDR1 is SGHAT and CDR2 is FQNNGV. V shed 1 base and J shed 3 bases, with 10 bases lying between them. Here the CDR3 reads CASSLAPSGYEQYF. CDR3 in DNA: TGTGCCAGCAGCTTAGCCCCCTCGGGCTACGAGCAGTACTTC.

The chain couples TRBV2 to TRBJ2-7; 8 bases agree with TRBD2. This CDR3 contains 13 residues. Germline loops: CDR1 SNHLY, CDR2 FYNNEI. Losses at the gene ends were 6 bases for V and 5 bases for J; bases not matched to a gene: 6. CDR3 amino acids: CASRGLGSHEQYF. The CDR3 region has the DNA TGTGCCAGCAGGGGACTAGGTTCCCACGAGCAGTACTTC.

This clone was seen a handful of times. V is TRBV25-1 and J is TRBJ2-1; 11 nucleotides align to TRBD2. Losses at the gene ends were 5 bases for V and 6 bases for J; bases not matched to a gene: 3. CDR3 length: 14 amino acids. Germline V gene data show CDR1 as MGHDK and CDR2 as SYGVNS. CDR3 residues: CASSLAGGGNEQFF. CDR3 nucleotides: TGTGCCAGCAGTCTAGCGGGAGGCGGCAATGAGCAGTTCTTC.

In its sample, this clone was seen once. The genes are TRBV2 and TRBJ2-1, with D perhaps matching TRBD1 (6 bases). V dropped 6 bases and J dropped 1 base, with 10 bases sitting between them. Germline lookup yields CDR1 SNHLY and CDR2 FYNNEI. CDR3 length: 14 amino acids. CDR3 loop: CASRGTISYNEQFF. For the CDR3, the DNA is TGTGCCAGCAGAGGGACAATTTCCTACAATGAGCAGTTCTTC.

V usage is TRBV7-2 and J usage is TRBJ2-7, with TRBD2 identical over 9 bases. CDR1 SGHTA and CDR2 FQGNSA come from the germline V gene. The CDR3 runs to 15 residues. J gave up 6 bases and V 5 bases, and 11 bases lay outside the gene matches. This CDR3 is CASSPSRGLAGEQYF. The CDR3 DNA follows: TGTGCCAGCAGCCCTAGTCGGGGACTAGCTGGCGAGCAGTACTTC.

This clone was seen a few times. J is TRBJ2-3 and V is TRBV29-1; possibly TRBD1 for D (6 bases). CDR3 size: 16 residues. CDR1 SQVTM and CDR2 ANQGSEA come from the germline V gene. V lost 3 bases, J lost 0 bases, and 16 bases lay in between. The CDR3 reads CSVEGAWLTSTDTQYF. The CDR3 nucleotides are TGCAGCGTTGAGGGGGCTTGGCTAACTAGCACAGATACGCAGTATTTT.

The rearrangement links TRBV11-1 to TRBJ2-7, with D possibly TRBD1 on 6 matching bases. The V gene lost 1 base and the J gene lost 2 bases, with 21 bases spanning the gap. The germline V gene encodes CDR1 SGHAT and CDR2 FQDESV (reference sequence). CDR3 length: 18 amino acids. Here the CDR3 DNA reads TGTGCCAGCAGCTTAGGCGCCCCCAGGGGTTTCGAGACCTACGAGCAGTACTTC. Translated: CASSLGAPRGFETYEQYF.

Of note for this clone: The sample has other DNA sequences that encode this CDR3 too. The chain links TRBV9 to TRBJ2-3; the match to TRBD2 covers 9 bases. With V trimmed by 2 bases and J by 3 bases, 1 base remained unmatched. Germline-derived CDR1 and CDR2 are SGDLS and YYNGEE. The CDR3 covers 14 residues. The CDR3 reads CASSVTSGTDTQYF. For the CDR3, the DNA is TGTGCCAGCAGCGTTACTAGCGGGACAGATACGCAGTATTTT.

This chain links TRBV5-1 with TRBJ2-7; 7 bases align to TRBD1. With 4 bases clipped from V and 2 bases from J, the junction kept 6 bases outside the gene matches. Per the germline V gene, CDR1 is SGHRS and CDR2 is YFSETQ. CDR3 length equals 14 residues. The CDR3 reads CASSEDRSPYEQYF. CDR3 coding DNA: TGCGCCAGCAGCGAGGACAGGAGCCCCTACGAGCAGTACTTC. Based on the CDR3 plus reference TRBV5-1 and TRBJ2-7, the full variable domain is KAGVTQTPRYLIKTRGQQVTLSCSPISGHRSVSWYQQTPGQGLQFLFEYFSETQRNKGNFPGRFSGRQFSNSRSEMNVSTLELGDSALYLCASSEDRSPYEQYFGPGTRLTVT.

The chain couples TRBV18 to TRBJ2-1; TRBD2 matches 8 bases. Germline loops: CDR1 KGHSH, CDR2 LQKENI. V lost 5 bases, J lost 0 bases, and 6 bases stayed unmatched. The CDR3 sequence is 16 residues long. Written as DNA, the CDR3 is TGTGCCAGCTCAAGCGGGGGCCCAAACTCCTACAATGAGCAGTTCTTC. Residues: CASSSGGPNSYNEQFF.

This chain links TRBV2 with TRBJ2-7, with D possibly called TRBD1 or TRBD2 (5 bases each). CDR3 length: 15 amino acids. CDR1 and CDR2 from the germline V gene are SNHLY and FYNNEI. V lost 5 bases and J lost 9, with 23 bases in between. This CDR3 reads CASSPKGTGTIGQYF. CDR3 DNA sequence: TGTGCCAGCAGTCCAAAGGGCACCGGGACCATCGGGCAGTACTTC.

The CDR3 reads CSVEPAGVVQETQYF. CDR3 nucleotides: TGCAGCGTTGAACCGGCCGGGGTAGTCCAAGAGACCCAGTACTTC. This sequence joins TRBV29-1 and TRBJ2-5; the D gene is possibly TRBD2 (5 bases). The CDR3 spans 15 residues. Between the trimmed V and J ends, which lost 2 bases and 1 base, there was a span of 14 bases. Germline V gene sequence: CDR1 SQVTM, CDR2 ANQGSEA.

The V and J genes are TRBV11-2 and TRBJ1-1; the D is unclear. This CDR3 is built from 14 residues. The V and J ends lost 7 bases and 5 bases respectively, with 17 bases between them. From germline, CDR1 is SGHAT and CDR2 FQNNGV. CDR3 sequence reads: CASKIGSGWTEAFF. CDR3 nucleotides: TGTGCCAGCAAGATCGGGAGCGGTTGGACTGAAGCTTTCTTT. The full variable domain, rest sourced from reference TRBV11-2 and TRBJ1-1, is EAGVAQSPRYKIIEKRQSVAFWCNPISGHATLYWYQQILGQGPKLLIQFQNNGVVDDSQLPKDRFSAERLKGVDSTLKIQPAKLEDSAVYLCASKIGSGWTEAFFGQGTRLTVV.

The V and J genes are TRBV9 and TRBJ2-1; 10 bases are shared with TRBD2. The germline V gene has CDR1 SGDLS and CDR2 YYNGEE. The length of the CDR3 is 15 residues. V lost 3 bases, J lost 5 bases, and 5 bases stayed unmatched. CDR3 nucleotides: TGTGCCAGCAGCGAGCGGGAGGGCCGAAACAATGAGCAGTTCTTC. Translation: CASSEREGRNNEQFF.

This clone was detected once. Here the CDR3 DNA reads TGTGCCAGCAGTGACTGGGACAGGGGGCTCGCAGATACGCAGTATTTT. It is translated as CASSDWDRGLADTQYF. The V call is TRBV6-1, the J call TRBJ2-3; 12 bases are a match to TRBD1. Germline-derived CDR1 and CDR2 are MNHNS and SASEGT. V shed 3 bases, J shed 4 bases, and the junction held 5 bases outside the gene matches. The CDR3 loop spans 16 amino acids.

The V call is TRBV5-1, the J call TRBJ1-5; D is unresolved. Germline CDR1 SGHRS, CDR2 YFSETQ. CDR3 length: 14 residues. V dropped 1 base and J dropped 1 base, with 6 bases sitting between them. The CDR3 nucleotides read TGCGCCAGCAGCTTGTACGGCAGCAATCAGCCCCAGCATTTT. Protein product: CASSLYGSNQPQHF.

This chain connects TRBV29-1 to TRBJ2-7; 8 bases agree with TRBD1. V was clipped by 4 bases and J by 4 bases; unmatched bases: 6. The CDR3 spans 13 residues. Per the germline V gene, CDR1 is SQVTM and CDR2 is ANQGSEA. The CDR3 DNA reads TGCAGCGTTGTTGACAGGGGCGTTTACGAGCAGTACTTC. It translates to CSVVDRGVYEQYF.

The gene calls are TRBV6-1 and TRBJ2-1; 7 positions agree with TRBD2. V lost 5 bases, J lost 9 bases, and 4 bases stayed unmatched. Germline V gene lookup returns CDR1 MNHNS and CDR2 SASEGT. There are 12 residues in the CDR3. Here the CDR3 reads CASSSGRGEQFF. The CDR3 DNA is TGTGCCAGCAGTTCGGGGAGGGGTGAGCAGTTCTTC.

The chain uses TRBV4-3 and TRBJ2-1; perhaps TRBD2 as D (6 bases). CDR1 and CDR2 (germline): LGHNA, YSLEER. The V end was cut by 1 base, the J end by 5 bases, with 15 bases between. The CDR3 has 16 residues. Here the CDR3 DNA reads TGCGCCAGCAGCCAAGGACGGACTACCCTCGACAATGAGCAGTTCTTC. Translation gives CASSQGRTTLDNEQFF.